This TCR beta chain is drawn from a study of blood T cell repertoires in COVID-19. Study summary: In each case, the material was cDNA or gDNA derived from T cells, B-cell-depleted T cells, or PBMCs.

Germline values: CDR1 SGHDN, CDR2 FVKESK. This CDR3 contains 14 residues. Trimming removed 2 bases from V and 3 bases from J; junction bases left unmatched: 0. Method: immunoSEQ multiplex PCR; TCRdb's copy keeps in-frame clones and lacks some. The sample consists of some 43,000 clones, about 88% of them appearing once. The chain carries TRBV14 and TRBJ2-1; 8 bases are shared with TRBD2. This TCR came from a man aged 50 to 60 with active COVID-19. The sequencing sample was made of peripheral blood. CDR3 residues: CASSQRGGYNEQFF. CDR3 coding DNA: TGTGCCAGCAGCCAACGGGGGGGCTACAATGAGCAGTTCTTC.